This record looks at one TCR beta chain sequence and its context. Its target is not known. The sample belongs to a study of cytomegalovirus exposure and HLA in healthy donors. General study findings and limits: Reports described diagnosis of cytomegalovirus status by the classifier as highly specific and sensitive. In an earlier analysis, productive rearrangement rates for most beta V segments clustered near 87% or 30%. CMV serostatus alone was available as immune exposure information.

Germline V gene data show CDR1 as SQVTM and CDR2 as ANQGSEA. This CDR3 region has 13 residues. The germline V and J ends were trimmed by 3 bases and 4 bases, with 11 bases remaining between them. 60 Vbeta and 13 Jbeta primers were used in PCR. The repertoire was sequenced with immunoSEQ multiplex PCR; TCRdb's copy has only in-frame clones and lacks some. Its listing shows 65,000 to 95,000 clones. The chain recombines TRBV29-1 with TRBJ2-3, with TRBD2 as a possible D gene (7 bases). Sequencing was carried out using PBMCs. This clonotype originated in a woman in her sixties in good health and CMV-seronegative. The CDR3 DNA reads as TGCAGCGTTGAGGGGGGGCGGTCAGATACGCAGTATTTT. Translating it yields CSVEGGRSDTQYF.